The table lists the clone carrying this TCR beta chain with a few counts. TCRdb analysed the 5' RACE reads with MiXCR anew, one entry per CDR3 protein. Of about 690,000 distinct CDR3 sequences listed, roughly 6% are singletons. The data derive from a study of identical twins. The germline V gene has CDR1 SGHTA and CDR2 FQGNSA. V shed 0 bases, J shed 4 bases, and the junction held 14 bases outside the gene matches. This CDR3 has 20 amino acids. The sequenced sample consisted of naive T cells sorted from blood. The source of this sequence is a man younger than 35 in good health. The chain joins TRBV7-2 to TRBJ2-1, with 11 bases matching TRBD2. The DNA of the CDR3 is TGTGCCAGCAGCTTAGCTCCGGGGGGACTAGCGGTCGGTACGTACAATGAGCAGTTCTTC. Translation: CASSLAPGGLAVGTYNEQFF.